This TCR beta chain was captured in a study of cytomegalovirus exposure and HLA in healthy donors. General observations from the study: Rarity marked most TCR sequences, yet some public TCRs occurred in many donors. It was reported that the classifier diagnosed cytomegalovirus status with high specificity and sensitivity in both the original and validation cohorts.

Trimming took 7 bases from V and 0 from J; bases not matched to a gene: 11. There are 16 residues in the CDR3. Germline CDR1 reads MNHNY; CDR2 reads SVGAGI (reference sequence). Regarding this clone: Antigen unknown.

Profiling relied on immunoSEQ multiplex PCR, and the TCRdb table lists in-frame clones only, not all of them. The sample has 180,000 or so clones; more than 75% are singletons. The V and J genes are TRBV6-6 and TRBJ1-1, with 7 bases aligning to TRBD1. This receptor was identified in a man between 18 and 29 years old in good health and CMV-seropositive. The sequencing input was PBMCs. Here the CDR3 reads CASTDTGDLMNTEAFF. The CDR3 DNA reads TGTGCCAGCACCGACACAGGGGACCTTATGAACACTGAAGCTTTCTTT.